This TCR beta chain was obtained from a study of T-cell memory formation after mild COVID-19. Overall study context: Among the donors, TCR clusters were largely specific to each donor.

There are 13 residues in the CDR3. CDR1 is LGHNA, CDR2 YSLEER, per germline. The V end lost 0 bases, the J end lost 8 bases, and 8 bases lay between the germline ends. A 5'RACE reaction primed in the constant segment made cDNA libraries of TCR alpha and TCR beta, and these carried sample barcodes and UMIs. TCRdb independently ran MiXCR on the 5' RACE reads; one entry per CDR3 protein. The sample lists around 300,000 distinct CDR3 sequences; around 17% were seen once. Study-wide points: Whereas later expanders leaned CD4+, clones contracting day 15 to 85 showed a balanced CD4/CD8 makeup. Second-wave clones peaking on day 37 lacked confirmed SARS-CoV-2 specificity.

A note on this clonotype: Its antigen is not identified.

Sequencing was done on a sample of PBMCs or a T cell subset sorted from them (not recorded which). The sequence was obtained from a man younger than 35 who had mild COVID-19 (a few samples of this study predate the infection). Cell type and time point are not known. V usage is TRBV4-3 and J usage is TRBJ2-1; D is uncertain. CDR3 loop: CASSQDYGDEQFF. The DNA of the CDR3 is TGCGCCAGCAGCCAAGATTACGGAGATGAGCAGTTCTTC.